Listed here are 18 T cell receptor beta chains from one sample, sequenced in a study of cytomegalovirus exposure and HLA in healthy donors. Only in-frame clones appear in the TCRdb table, and some are missing; sequencing was by immunoSEQ multiplex PCR. The sample yields about 110,000 clones, about 85% seen once. Input material: PBMCs. The receptors come from a young woman in good health and CMV-seronegative.

The rearrangement uses TRBV6-4 and TRBJ1-3, with D perhaps TRBD1 (6 bases). Trimming stripped 5 bases from V and 7 bases from J, with 18 bases between. There are 15 residues in the CDR3. Germline loops: CDR1 MRHNA, CDR2 SNTAGT. CDR3: CASSPNAGVGNTIYF. DNA of the CDR3: TGTGCCAGCAGTCCGAACGCAGGGGTTGGTAACACCATATATTTT.

The chain is built from TRBV14 and TRBJ2-1; 10 nucleotides match TRBD2. CDR1 SGHDN and CDR2 FVKESK come from the germline V gene. The CDR3 is 19 residues long. With V trimmed by 0 bases and J by 3 bases, 11 bases remained unmatched. For the CDR3, the DNA is TGTGCCAGCAGCCAAGAGATCATCTCTAGCGGGGGATTCTACAATGAGCAGTTCTTC. It translates to CASSQEIISSGGFYNEQFF.

The genes are TRBV7-3 and TRBJ2-5; unclear D gene. Per the germline V gene, CDR1 is SGHTA and CDR2 is FQGTGA. V was pared by 0 bases and J by 4 bases, with 6 bases between. This CDR3 is 13 amino acids long. CDR3 in DNA: TGTGCCAGCAGCTTAACGCCGGGAGAGACCCAGTACTTC. Protein product: CASSLTPGETQYF.

This clone was detected once. The rearrangement joins TRBV6-5 to TRBJ1-2; 8 bases align to TRBD1. This CDR3 contains 13 residues. V shed 5 bases, J shed 4 bases, and the junction held 3 bases outside the gene matches. The germline CDR1 and CDR2 sequences are MNHEY and SVGAGI. In DNA, the CDR3 is TGTGCCAGCAGTGACAGGGGAGCCTATGGCTACACCTTC. This translates into CASSDRGAYGYTF.

The chain uses TRBV27 and TRBJ1-2, with 7 bases fitting TRBD1. Germline CDR1 and CDR2: MNHEY and SMNVEV (reference sequence). The CDR3 sequence is 13 residues long. Unmatched junction bases numbered 10, after V lost 5 bases and J lost 10 bases. The CDR3 sequence: CASSMWRGGDYTF. In DNA, the CDR3 is TGTGCCAGCAGTATGTGGCGAGGGGGCGACTACACCTTC.

The chain carries TRBV27 and TRBJ2-5; D may be TRBD2 (6 bases). Per germline, CDR1 MNHEY and CDR2 SMNVEV (reference sequence). The CDR3 totals 14 residues. V lost 2 bases and J lost 4, with 11 bases in between. The CDR3 region has the DNA TGTGCCAGCAGTTTAGGCCAGGGAGGAGAGACCCAGTACTTC. This gives the protein CASSLGQGGETQYF.

The chain employs TRBV10-2 and TRBJ2-7, with D possibly matching TRBD1 (5 bases). The V gene's germline CDR1 is WSHSY and CDR2 SAAADI. V shed 3 bases and J shed 2 bases, with 11 bases lying between them. The CDR3 covers 14 residues. The CDR3 spells CASSERGATYEQYF. As DNA, the CDR3 is TGCGCCAGCAGTGAAAGGGGCGCAACCTACGAGCAGTACTTC.

The rearrangement uses TRBV21-1 and TRBJ2-7; TRBD2 is the table's D call and was not checked against the DNA. TRBV21-1 is a pseudogene. The CDR3 extends over 11 amino acids. The CDR3 region is CASSKDREQYF. The CDR3 region has the DNA TGTGCCAGCAGCAAAGATCGCGAGCAGTACTTC.

This clone has just one count. J is TRBJ2-1 and V is TRBV10-3, with TRBD2 matching over 12 bases. The germline gives CDR1 ENHRY, CDR2 SYGVKD. The CDR3 extends over 15 amino acids. The J segment lost 9 bases and the V segment lost 4 bases, leaving 7 bases of the junction unmatched. The CDR3, as DNA: TGTGCCATCAGTGTGCTAGCGGGGGGGCCGATTGAGCAGTTCTTC. Translated, it gives CAISVLAGGPIEQFF.

The chain carries TRBV6-1 and TRBJ1-1; D remains unclear. CDR1 is MNHNS and CDR2 is SASEGT in the germline V gene. With 3 bases removed from V and 7 bases from J, the gap between germline ends came to 9 bases. This CDR3 has 12 residues. The CDR3 DNA follows: TGTGCCAGCAGTGACGGGGTGGGTGAAGCTTTCTTT. Amino acids: CASSDGVGEAFF.

Points on this clone: The same CDR3 is also encoded by other DNA sequences in this sample. The CDR3 is CASSEDGGSNQPQHF. In nucleotides, the CDR3 is TGTGCCAGCAGTGAAGACGGGGGGAGCAATCAGCCCCAGCATTTT. The chain carries TRBV6-1 and TRBJ1-5; maybe TRBD1 (5 bases). Trimming left V 1 base short and J 1 base short, with 8 bases between. The CDR3 has 15 residues. Germline V gene sequence: CDR1 MNHNS, CDR2 SASEGT.

The chain combines TRBV7-8 with TRBJ1-2, with 8 bases identical to TRBD1. Germline lookup yields CDR1 SGHVS and CDR2 FQNEAQ. This CDR3 has 15 residues. V was pared by 5 bases and J by 2 bases, with 7 bases of the junction left unmatched. CDR3 sequence reads: CASSLRTGLNYGYTF. The CDR3 DNA follows: TGTGCCAGCAGCCTTCGGACAGGGTTGAACTATGGCTACACCTTC. The variable domain in full, completed from reference TRBV7-8 and TRBJ1-2, reads GAGVSQSPRYKVAKRGQDVALRCDPISGHVSLFWYQQALGQGPEFLTYFQNEAQLDKSGLPSDRFFAERPEGSVSTLKIQRTQQEDSAVYLCASSLRTGLNYGYTFGSGTRLTVV.

The chain couples TRBV4-1 to TRBJ1-4; D unresolved. V dropped 1 base and J dropped 6 bases, with 12 bases sitting between them. Germline CDR1 reads MGHRA; CDR2 reads YSYEKL. The CDR3 contains 15 residues. The CDR3 region is CASSQVAGIYEKLFF. The DNA for the CDR3 is TGCGCCAGCAGCCAAGTGGCGGGGATTTATGAAAAACTGTTTTTT.

J is TRBJ1-1 and V is TRBV5-6, with D perhaps TRBD1 (6 bases). V was clipped by 0 bases and J by 4 bases, with 13 bases between them. In germline, CDR1 is SGHDT, CDR2 YYEEEE. CDR3 size: 15 residues. CDR3 sequence reads: CASSLGMAGVTEAFF. CDR3 sequence (DNA): TGTGCCAGCAGCTTGGGGATGGCAGGGGTCACTGAAGCTTTCTTT.

The chain carries TRBV7-8 and TRBJ1-5; 12 bases are shared with TRBD1. Germline CDR1 is SGHVS and CDR2 is FQNEAQ. CDR3 length equals 17 residues. V lost 3 bases and J lost 8; bases outside the gene matches: 11. CDR3 sequence: CASSLGLGTGGGKPQHF. In nucleotides, the CDR3 is TGTGCCAGCAGCTTGGGCCTAGGGACAGGGGGCGGGAAGCCCCAGCATTTT.

The chain links TRBV6-6 to TRBJ2-1; maybe TRBD2 (6 bases). V shed 5 bases and J shed 9 bases, with 11 bases lying between them. This CDR3 contains 12 residues. Germline V gives CDR1 MNHNY, CDR2 SVGAGI (reference sequence). The chain's CDR3 is CASSDLGGEQFF. DNA for the CDR3: TGTGCCAGCAGTGACCTCGGGGGTGAGCAGTTCTTC.

The rearrangement links TRBV5-4 to TRBJ2-3; 7 bases agree with TRBD2. The CDR3 is 15 amino acids. With V trimmed by 6 bases and J by 0 bases, 7 bases remained unmatched. CDR1 and CDR2 from the germline V gene are SGHNT and YYREEE (reference sequence). CDR3 sequence (DNA): TGTGCCAGCACTTGGGGGGGGACTAGCACAGATACGCAGTATTTT. The encoded protein is CASTWGGTSTDTQYF.

The chain joins TRBV28 to TRBJ1-2; perhaps TRBD1 as D (5 bases). V shed 6 bases and J shed 7 bases, with 12 bases lying between them. The CDR3 contains 12 residues. Germline assignment: CDR1 MDHEN and CDR2 SYDVKM. The CDR3 here is CASSSGTTGYTF. DNA of the CDR3: TGTGCCAGCAGCTCAGGGACTACTGGCTACACCTTC.